What follows are 17 T cell receptor beta chains derived from one specimen sequenced in a study of T cell repertoires in cytomegalovirus infection. The antigens these receptors bind are not known. TCRdb reprocessed the reads with MiXCR, giving one entry per CDR3 protein. The top ten hold around three quarters of the sample, which has tens of thousands of distinct CDR3 sequences, about 33% seen once. Sequencing was performed on PBMCs, sequenced either directly or after in vitro stimulation (not recorded which). Receptor source: a human donor in good health (CMV status not recorded). Some clones in this sample may be carry-over from other donors' samples.

The chain couples TRBV7-6 to TRBJ2-2; weak D call: TRBD2 (5 bases). The V end lost 4 bases, the J end lost 6 bases, and 12 bases lay between the germline ends. The germline gives CDR1 SGHVS, CDR2 FNYEAQ. The CDR3 consists of 14 residues. The CDR3 sequence is CASSSFMGAGELFF. CDR3 DNA sequence: TGTGCCAGCAGCTCCTTCATGGGAGCCGGGGAGCTGTTTTTT. The whole variable domain, filled in from reference TRBV7-6 and TRBJ2-2, reads GAGVSQSPRYKVTKRGQDVALRCDPISGHVSLYWYRQALGQGPEFLTYFNYEAQQDKSGLPNDRFSAERPEGSISTLTIQRTEQRDSAMYRCASSSFMGAGELFFGEGSRLTVL.

The table lists this clonotype with many counts. This sequence joins TRBV7-2 and TRBJ2-3; 10 bases agree with TRBD2. Trimming removed 8 bases from V and 5 bases from J; junction bases left unmatched: 13. Germline V gives CDR1 SGHTA, CDR2 FQGNSA. The CDR3 length is 16 residues. The CDR3 sequence is CASGAGTSVPGDTQYF. The DNA for the CDR3 is TGTGCCAGCGGAGCCGGGACTAGCGTGCCCGGAGATACGCAGTATTTT. Full variable domain (missing parts from reference TRBV7-2 and TRBJ2-3): GAGVSQSPSNKVTEKGKDVELRCDPISGHTALYWYRQSLGQGLEFLIYFQGNSAPDKSGLPSDRFSAERTGGSVSTLTIQRTQQEDSAVYLCASGAGTSVPGDTQYFGPGTRLTVL.

This chain joins TRBV10-3 and TRBJ1-5; D is ambiguous. CDR1 is ENHRY and CDR2 is SYGVKD in the germline V gene. This CDR3 has 17 amino acids. V gave up 0 bases and J gave up 9 bases, with 21 bases separating them. CDR3: CAISESKDPQIPRPQHF. As DNA, the CDR3 is TGTGCCATCAGTGAGTCGAAGGACCCACAAATCCCTCGGCCCCAGCATTTT.

The genes are TRBV7-9 and TRBJ1-5, with D possibly being TRBD1 (5 bases). Trimming took off 4 bases at V and 4 bases at J, with 23 bases between the two ends. Looked up from germline, CDR1 is SEHNR and CDR2 is FQNEAQ (reference sequence). The CDR3 has 18 amino acids. CDR3 coding DNA: TGTGCCAGCAGCTCGTCGACCCGGGCCGGCAGGGTTAATCAGCCCCAGCATTTT. Its translation: CASSSSTRAGRVNQPQHF.

A few counts support this clonotype. V gene TRBV11-2 combines with J gene TRBJ2-1; 13 nucleotides match TRBD2. Unmatched junction bases numbered 6, after V lost 1 base and J lost 6 bases. The CDR3 sequence is 17 residues long. The germline V gene has CDR1 SGHAT and CDR2 FQNNGV. The CDR3 DNA reads as TGTGCCAGCAGCTTAGGCCGGACTAGCGGGAGCCCCAATGAGCAGTTCTTC. Translated, it gives CASSLGRTSGSPNEQFF. Full variable domain (rest looked up from reference TRBV11-2 and TRBJ2-1): EAGVAQSPRYKIIEKRQSVAFWCNPISGHATLYWYQQILGQGPKLLIQFQNNGVVDDSQLPKDRFSAERLKGVDSTLKIQPAKLEDSAVYLCASSLGRTSGSPNEQFFGPGTRLTVL.

The V gene is TRBV27, the J gene TRBJ2-1, with D perhaps matching TRBD2 (5 bases). The V end lost 2 bases, the J end lost 10 bases, and 9 bases lay between the germline ends. The CDR3 sequence is 12 residues long. Germline V lookup: CDR1 MNHEY, CDR2 SMNVEV (reference sequence). As DNA, the CDR3 is TGTGCCAGCAGTTTACTCCGGGGAGAGCAGTTCTTC. It specifies CASSLLRGEQFF.

This clonotype was counted only a few times. The genes are TRBV19 and TRBJ2-7, with TRBD1 matching 11 bases. V lost 3 bases to trimming and J lost 5 bases; unmatched junction nucleotides: 3. The CDR3 runs 14 residues. In germline, CDR1 is LNHDA, CDR2 SQIVND (reference sequence). The CDR3 loop is CASSIGTGGHEQYF. The CDR3 nucleotides read TGTGCCAGTAGTATCGGGACAGGGGGACACGAGCAGTACTTC.

The V gene is TRBV20-1, the J gene TRBJ1-1; D is uncertain. The CDR3 length is 15 residues. From germline, CDR1 is DFQATT and CDR2 SNEGSKA (reference sequence). The ends were cut back, 0 bases at V and 6 bases at J, with 17 bases in the middle. The CDR3 coding sequence is TGCAGTGCTAGAGATCGAAGCAGGTATGCATCTGAAGCTTTCTTT. It is translated as CSARDRSRYASEAFF.

The rearrangement uses TRBV7-2 and TRBJ2-1, with a possible D match to TRBD2 (6 bases). V dropped 5 bases and J dropped 8 bases, with 16 bases sitting between them. The length of the CDR3 is 14 residues. Germline V gives CDR1 SGHTA, CDR2 FQGNSA. The CDR3 bases are TGTGCCAGCAGCCTCCTCGGGGGAGCGGATGAGCAGTTCTTC. Translation: CASSLLGGADEQFF.

This chain links TRBV24-1 with TRBJ2-3; 12 nucleotides line up with TRBD2. Germline CDR1 and CDR2: KGHDR and SFDVKD. Germline trimming cut 7 bases from V and 3 bases from J; bases unmatched to any gene: 7. This CDR3 is 16 amino acids long. The CDR3 region has the DNA TGTGCCACCAGGTCGACTAGCGGGGGTAGGACAGATACGCAGTATTTT. Protein product: CATRSTSGGRTDTQYF.

This clonotype has just a few counts. As DNA, the CDR3 is TGTGCCAGCAGCTTAACGACCCTAGTAACTACGCAGTATTTT. This translates into CASSLTTLVTTQYF. The chain recombines TRBV7-9 with TRBJ2-3; D call uncertain. V lost 2 bases to trimming and J lost 8 bases, with 14 bases between them. Per the germline V gene, CDR1 is SEHNR and CDR2 is FQNEAQ (reference sequence). The CDR3 runs to 14 residues.

The table lists this clonotype with many counts. The rearrangement links TRBV7-2 to TRBJ2-7; the D call may be TRBD1 or TRBD2 (5 bases each). From germline, CDR1 is SGHTA and CDR2 FQGNSA. This CDR3 contains 15 residues. Trimming took 5 bases from V and 3 from J, leaving 17 bases between them. As DNA, the CDR3 is TGTGCCAGCAGCACCTACCCCGGGACCAGCTACGAGCAGTACTTC. This translates into CASSTYPGTSYEQYF.

This clonotype was detected many times. The V call is TRBV7-2, the J call TRBJ1-6; a weak D match, TRBD1 (5 bases). CDR3 size: 19 residues. Trimming pared 1 base from V and 0 bases from J, leaving 16 bases between. Germline-derived CDR1 and CDR2 are SGHTA and FQGNSA. CDR3 amino acids: CASSLGPGTARSYNSPLHF. The CDR3 nucleotides are TGTGCCAGCAGCTTAGGCCCCGGGACCGCACGCTCCTATAATTCACCCCTCCACTTT.

This sequence joins TRBV6-5 and TRBJ2-3, with a tentative D call TRBD2 (5 bases). Trimming took 6 bases from V and 2 from J, leaving 12 bases between them. The CDR3 length is 14 residues. The germline V gene has CDR1 MNHEY and CDR2 SVGAGI. CDR3 nucleotide sequence: TGTGCCAGCAGCCGACGGGAACTCACAGATACGCAGTATTTT. Translation gives CASSRRELTDTQYF.

The genes are TRBV7-2 and TRBJ2-1, with D perhaps matching TRBD2 (6 bases). The CDR3 sequence is 13 residues long. V was trimmed by 5 bases and J by 9 bases, leaving 14 bases between them. The germline V gene encodes CDR1 SGHTA and CDR2 FQGNSA. In nucleotides, the CDR3 is TGTGCCAGCAGCCTAAGACTAGAGACTGAGCAGTTCTTC. Encoded protein: CASSLRLETEQFF.

The chain links TRBV18 to TRBJ2-1, with 8 bases fitting TRBD2. There are 16 residues in the CDR3. Germline assignment: CDR1 KGHSH and CDR2 LQKENI. V shed 0 bases, J shed 4 bases, and the junction held 5 bases outside the gene matches. CDR3 nucleotides: TGTGCCAGCTCACCACCGAGGGTAGCGGGGTACAATGAGCAGTTCTTC. As protein: CASSPPRVAGYNEQFF.

This sequence joins TRBV4-2 and TRBJ1-4, with a possible D match to TRBD1 (5 bases). V lost 3 bases, J lost 8 bases, and 16 bases lay in between. Germline CDR1 LGHNA, CDR2 YNFKEQ. The CDR3 consists of 15 residues. Here the CDR3 reads CASSHPRGLGEKLFF. The CDR3 coding sequence is TGTGCCAGCAGCCACCCGAGGGGCCTGGGGGAAAAACTGTTTTTT.